Listed below are T cell receptor beta chains from one sample, sequenced in a study of cytomegalovirus exposure and HLA in healthy donors. Using immunoSEQ multiplex PCR, the repertoire was profiled, and TCRdb retains in-frame clones only, with some absent. The sample has over 150,000 clones, roughly 83% seen once. Sequencing was carried out using PBMCs. These receptors all come from a boy aged 2 to 10 in good health and CMV-seronegative. Both conserved end residues are part of each CDR3. The size of a clone is reported for some rows only, either as once, few or many, or as a class for expanded clones.

15	TRBV5-4	.	CASSFDRGAHSPLHF
15	TRBV7-6	.	CASTLGGSGTGELFF
13	TRBV5-4	.	CASSLAGSNGYTF
15	TRBV19	.	CASSKGADRTDTQYF
12	TRBV5-1	.	CASSTAQGPLFF
14	TRBV5-1	.	CASSLDGRNTEAFF
12	TRBV29-1	.	CSVRQGRTEAFF
14	TRBV6-5	.	CASRGGAAQETQYF
15	TRBV5-1	.	CASSLGGQSNEKLFF
13	TRBV19	.	CASSIASSYEQYF
13	TRBV7-9	.	CASSLAGAQPQHF
15	TRBV13	.	CASSSSGRGNNEQFF
13	TRBV18	.	CASSRTFTDTQYF
13	TRBV7-6	.	CASSLAGGETQYF
13	TRBV6-5	.	CASSKTYPETQYF
12	TRBV5-1	once	CASSFGGNEQFF